Presented here are 12 T cell receptor beta chains from one specimen sequenced in a study of tumor and adjacent non-tumor tissue in lung cancer (dated 2018 in TCRdb). Library prep was done by multiplex PCR. Data came from an Illumina HiSeq 2500. TCRbeta libraries were built by three rounds of nested PCR using primers (Table S4), following protocols modified from ARM-PCR. TCRdb trimmed the raw reads at Q25, called clones with MiXCR and kept productive beta chains. Each entry merges the rows of one CDR3 protein and shows their most common DNA and genes. The sample records about 50,000 distinct CDR3 sequences, 74% of which are singletons. Roughly 25% of the sample is in the top ten clones. RNA was isolated from bulk, unsorted tissue, and RNA quality was assessed with a NanoDrop ND-1000 and an Agilent 2100. Distant non-tumor tissue taken more than 3 cm from the tumor edge was used as the normal lung sample.

Sequencing was done on a sample of distant non-tumor lung tissue. The receptors come from a woman aged 55-69 years with non-small cell lung cancer.

With respect to this clonotype: Its ends do not fully match the called genes, so a read error is possible. CDR3 residues: CASSPDSDGGTNVLTF. CDR3 nucleotides: TGCGCCAGCAGCCCAGACTCCGATGGTGGGACCAACGTCCTGACTTTC. The chain combines TRBV4-3 with TRBJ2-6; no clear D. The CDR3 is 16 residues long. The V gene's germline CDR1 is LGHNA and CDR2 YSLEER.

This clonotype was recorded at least ten times. The V and J genes are TRBV10-1 and TRBJ2-3; 8 bases agree with TRBD2. Germline V gene sequence: CDR1 WNHNN, CDR2 SYGVQD (reference sequence). CDR3 length equals 15 residues. With V trimmed by 3 bases and J by 5 bases, 7 bases remained unmatched. Here the CDR3 reads CASSERGGVQDTQYF. The DNA for the CDR3 is TGCGCCAGCAGTGAACGGGGGGGCGTCCAAGATACGCAGTATTTT.

This clonotype was counted a few times. The junction shows a germline mismatch at one end, possibly a read error. V is TRBV11-2 and J is TRBJ1-2; perhaps TRBD1 as D (5 bases). CDR1 and CDR2 from the germline V gene are SGHAT and FQNNGV. CDR3 size: 13 residues. The CDR3 nucleotides read TGTGCCAGCAGCAGGGAGGGGAGGGGATGCTATACCTTC. It specifies CASSREGRGCYTF.

This clonotype was counted at least ten times. This sequence joins TRBV28 and TRBJ2-1; D is uncertain. The CDR3 is made up of 15 amino acids. Germline V gives CDR1 MDHEN, CDR2 SYDVKM. V lost 1 base and J 0 bases, leaving 7 bases between the germline ends. Written as DNA, the CDR3 is TGTGCCAGCAGTTTATTGGCTAACTCCTACAATGAGCAGTTCTTC. Protein: CASSLLANSYNEQFF.

As regards this clonotype: Since no conserved phenylalanine or tryptophan closes the CDR3, a read error is the likely cause. V is TRBV6-5 and J is TRBJ2-1; weak D call: TRBD1 (5 bases). V shed 9 bases and J shed 2 bases, with 20 bases lying between them. Germline V gives CDR1 MNHEY, CDR2 SVGAGI. The CDR3 runs to 16 residues. The CDR3 DNA reads as TGTGCCAGTAGTCCGTCATCTGGGGCCCCCTACAATGAGCAGTTCATC. This codes for CASSPSSGAPYNEQFI.

A word on this clonotype: Relative to the germline gene, one junction end is altered; a read error may explain this. CDR3 residues: CAGSQGVGPQETQCF. The DNA for the CDR3 is TGCGCCGGCAGCCAAGGTGTGGGGCCCCAAGAGACCCAGTGCTTC. The chain is built from TRBV4-1 and TRBJ2-5; a possible D gene is TRBD1 (5 bases). CDR1 is MGHRA and CDR2 is YSYEKL in the germline V gene. The CDR3 extends over 15 amino acids.

In regard to this clonotype: The final CDR3 position lacks the conserved phenylalanine or tryptophan, pointing to a likely read error. The chain links TRBV6-2 or TRBV6-3 to TRBJ1-2; D remains ambiguous. The CDR3 runs to 13 residues. Germline V lookup: CDR1 MNHEY, CDR2 SVGEGT. CDR3 protein: CASNYSRNPGYTY. CDR3 bases: TGTGCCAGCAATTACTCGAGGAATCCTGGCTACACCTAC.

Regarding this clonotype: The germline gene is not matched at one end of the junction; a read error may be the cause. The chain uses TRBV6-1 and TRBJ2-5; D unclear. This CDR3 has 15 amino acids. Germline loops: CDR1 MNHNS, CDR2 SASEGT. CDR3 bases: TGTGCCAGCACTGAAAATCGAGCGTTCCGAGAGACCCAGTACTTC. Translation gives CASTENRAFRETQYF.

As regards this clonotype: The junction does not match germline at one end; this may be a read error. The chain couples TRBV6-1 to TRBJ1-6, with 9 bases fitting TRBD1. Germline CDR1 MNHNS, CDR2 SASEGT. The CDR3 extends over 15 amino acids. DNA of the CDR3: TGTGCCACCAGTGTGAAAGGACAGGGGTCATCATCCCTGCACTTT. This encodes CATSVKGQGSSSLHF.

Regarding this clonotype: One junction end disagrees with the germline gene, perhaps due to a read error. The chain carries TRBV4-3 and TRBJ2-1, with 10 nucleotides matching TRBD2. The CDR3 runs 16 residues. Germline loops: CDR1 LGHNA, CDR2 YSLEER. CDR3: CASSQRMGLAGDEQFF. For the CDR3, the DNA is TGCGCCAGTAGCCAAAGAATGGGTCTAGCGGGGGATGAGCAGTTCTTC.

This clonotype was seen at least ten times. The V call is TRBV6-2 or TRBV6-3, the J call TRBJ1-5; TRBD1 might be the D (5 bases). The V gene lost 2 bases and the J gene lost 5 bases, with 13 bases spanning the gap. Germline values: CDR1 MNHEY, CDR2 SVGEGT. CDR3 length: 15 residues. The CDR3 spells CASSYGSGKYQPQHF. In nucleotides, the CDR3 is TGTGCCAGCAGTTACGGTTCAGGGAAATATCAGCCCCAGCATTTT.

This clonotype was seen repeatedly, ten times or more. The CDR3 reads CASSLVGRAKQAKNIQYF. The CDR3 DNA reads as TGTGCCAGCAGCTTAGTTGGTAGGGCGAAACAAGCCAAAAACATTCAGTACTTC. The V call is TRBV7-8, the J call TRBJ2-4; D gene unclear. Germline CDR1 SGHVS, CDR2 FQNEAQ. The length of the CDR3 is 18 residues. The germline V and J ends were trimmed by 1 base and 0 bases, with 16 bases remaining between them.